The entry below describes one T cell receptor (beta chain). Its target is unknown. CD45RO/CCR7/CD25/CD127/CD95/CD27 sorting isolated CD4+ naive, central memory, regulatory and stem cell-like memory cells. The sample belongs to a study of beta chain features in type 1 diabetes. As for the study in general: All samples together contributed around 98,000,000 sorted cells for examination. General observations from the study: TCRB CDR3 length was moderately but significantly reduced in all four CD4+ subsets of Type 1 diabetes patients. A potential PCR bias toward shorter templates would be equal in patient and control samples.

This CDR3 spans 14 amino acids. Looked up from germline, CDR1 is SGDLS and CDR2 is YYNGEE. With 2 bases removed from V and 7 bases from J, the gap between germline ends came to 15 bases. Sequencing targeted expressed TCRB transcripts, as all isolated RNA had been reverse transcribed. Only in-frame clones appear in the TCRdb table, and some are missing; sequencing was by immunoSEQ multiplex PCR. The table lists about 450,000 clones, over 10% of them singletons. This chain joins TRBV9 and TRBJ1-1, with a possible D match to TRBD1 (5 bases). Sequencing was carried out using naive CD4+ T cells from blood. The sequence came from a woman younger than 30 in good health. This CDR3 is CASSVLPRQGEAFF. The CDR3 nucleotides are TGTGCCAGCAGCGTCTTACCCAGGCAGGGTGAAGCTTTCTTT.